This is a list of T cell receptor beta chains from one sample in a study of response to subunit inactivated influenza vaccine. TCRdb redid the calling of the RT-PCR reads with MiXCR, one entry per CDR3 protein. This table has more than 450,000 distinct CDR3 sequences, 6% to 9% appearing once. The sequencing used PBMCs from blood, collected 23 to 25 months after vaccination. The receptor source for this set is a man aged 50 to 75 who received an inactivated influenza vaccine. Both conserved end residues are part of each CDR3. D genes are given only for firm matches. Clone size appears in some rows only: once, few, many, or a class for an expanded clone.

d_gene	v_gene	j_gene	abundance	CDR3nt	CDR3aa
TRBD1	TRBV15	TRBJ1-2	many	TGTGCCACCAGCAGAGATGGACAGGTCTATGGCTACACCTTC	CATSRDGQVYGYTF
TRBD1	TRBV25-1	TRBJ1-4	.	TGTGCCAGCAGTGATTTGGGACAGGGTCGCGAAAAACTGTTTTTT	CASSDLGQGREKLFF
.	TRBV5-1	TRBJ2-1	.	TGCGCCAGGCTAGCTTCGGTGGTCAATGAGCAGTTCTTC	CARLASVVNEQFF
TRBD2	TRBV11-1	TRBJ2-1	few	TGTGCCAGCAGCTCGGGACTAGCGGGAGAGGGAGGTTACAATGAGCAGTTCTTC	CASSSGLAGEGGYNEQFF
TRBD2	TRBV7-8	TRBJ2-7	.	TGTGCCAGCAGCTTCCGGACTAGCGGGGAATCCTACGAGCAGTACTTC	CASSFRTSGESYEQYF
TRBD1	TRBV19	TRBJ2-1	.	TGTGCCAGTAGAGACAGGGGGCTTGACAATGAGCAGTTCTTC	CASRDRGLDNEQFF
.	TRBV12-3/TRBV12-4	TRBJ2-5	.	TGTGCCAGCCAACCGGGGCGGATAGACCAAGAGACCCAGTACTTC	CASQPGRIDQETQYF
.	TRBV20-1	TRBJ1-1	few	TGCAGTGCTAGAGTAAGGGGACACTTGAACACTGAAGCTTTCTTT	CSARVRGHLNTEAFF
.	TRBV5-4	TRBJ2-3	.	TGTGCCAGCAGCTCCCACCACAGCACAGATACGCAGTATTTT	CASSSHHSTDTQYF
TRBD1	TRBV5-5	TRBJ2-2	.	TGTGCCAGTGAAACGGACAGGGTGACCGGGGAGCTGTTTTTT	CASETDRVTGELFF
.	TRBV4-1	TRBJ2-5	many	TGCGCCAGCAGCCAAGGGATGGGGGGCCGAGAGACCCAGTACTTC	CASSQGMGGRETQYF
.	TRBV6-2/TRBV6-3	TRBJ2-1	few	TGTGCCAGCAAAAGACCTTACAGCTCCTACAATGAGCAGTTCTTC	CASKRPYSSYNEQFF